Presented here are 14 T cell receptor beta chains from one specimen sequenced in a study of response to subunit inactivated influenza vaccine (dated by TCRdb to about 2018). The library relied on RT-PCR. The data were produced on an Illumina HiSeq 2500. TCRdb handled the public reads itself, with Q25 trimming in fastp and clone calling in MiXCR, and kept productive beta chains. When rows share a CDR3 protein, they turn into one entry using the most common DNA and genes. Present in this sample are roughly 650,000 distinct CDR3 sequences, 11% to 15% of which were seen just once. Together, the top ten hold 7.6% of the sample. Source: PBMCs from blood, taken less than 15 days before vaccination. These TCRs come from a man aged 50 or older who received an inactivated influenza vaccine. Donor details come from another sample of the same person, matched by shared clones.

V is TRBV6-2 or TRBV6-3 and J is TRBJ2-7; the D gene is possibly TRBD1 (5 bases). CDR1 and CDR2 from the germline V gene are MNHEY and SVGEGT. V lost 6 bases and J 2 bases, leaving 23 bases between the germline ends. The CDR3 runs 17 residues. CDR3 bases: TGTGCCAGCAGGCAGAGGCCTTACAGGCTTCTTGCCTACGAGCAGTACTTC. Its translation is CASRQRPYRLLAYEQYF.

The chain combines TRBV27 with TRBJ2-7, with 10 bases fitting TRBD1. In germline, CDR1 is MNHEY, CDR2 SMNVEV (reference sequence). Trimming cost V 5 bases and J 4 bases; bases outside gene matches: 5. This CDR3 spans 14 amino acids. The CDR3 nucleotides read TGTGCCAGCAGTAGGACAGGGGGGGATTACGAGCAGTACTTC. It codes for CASSRTGGDYEQYF.

This clonotype was recorded many times. The chain uses TRBV7-2 and TRBJ2-5; 7 positions agree with TRBD1. Germline V gene sequence: CDR1 SGHTA, CDR2 FQGNSA. V shed 6 bases and J 3 bases; nucleotides not matched to a gene: 7. The CDR3 extends over 14 amino acids. The CDR3 region has the DNA TGTGCCAGCAGTCAAGGACAGGTGAAAGAGACCCAGTACTTC. It codes for CASSQGQVKETQYF.

The chain carries TRBV20-1 and TRBJ2-1, with TRBD1 as a possible D gene (5 bases). V was clipped by 0 bases and J by 7 bases, with 7 bases between them. Germline loops: CDR1 DFQATT, CDR2 SNEGSKA (reference sequence). The CDR3 is 12 residues long. The CDR3 here is CSARDTGNEQFF. The CDR3 nucleotides read TGCAGTGCTAGAGATACAGGTAATGAGCAGTTCTTC.

The CDR3 coding sequence is TGTGCCAGCAGTTATCACTCCACGGCATCCTATGGCTACACCTTC. It encodes CASSYHSTASYGYTF. This sequence joins TRBV6-5 and TRBJ1-2; D is uncertain. The CDR3 runs 15 residues. V was trimmed by 3 bases and J by 4 bases, leaving 15 bases between them. The V gene's germline CDR1 is MNHEY and CDR2 SVGAGI.

The CDR3 DNA reads TGTGCCAGCAGCTTAGATTCTCCCGGGACAGCCTATGGCTACACCTTC. Its translation: CASSLDSPGTAYGYTF. The V and J genes are TRBV11-2 and TRBJ1-2; 7 bases agree with TRBD1. The CDR3 sequence is 16 residues long. V shed 0 bases, J shed 4 bases, and the junction held 8 bases outside the gene matches. Germline CDR1 reads SGHAT; CDR2 reads FQNNGV.

This clonotype was recorded many times. The genes are TRBV29-1 and TRBJ2-1; the D is unclear. CDR3 size: 15 residues. The germline CDR1 and CDR2 sequences are SQVTM and ANQGSEA. The V gene lost 0 bases and the J gene lost 0 bases, with 9 bases spanning the gap. In DNA, the CDR3 is TGCAGCGTTGAAGAGAAGTGGAGCTCCTACAATGAGCAGTTCTTC. It is translated as CSVEEKWSSYNEQFF.

CDR3 sequence reads: CSGLGEYEQYF. The CDR3 nucleotides read TGCAGTGGACTTGGAGAATACGAGCAGTACTTC. The chain couples TRBV20-1 to TRBJ2-7; no clear D gene. V lost 7 bases, J lost 4 bases, and 11 bases lay in between. This CDR3 is 11 amino acids long. Germline CDR1 reads DFQATT; CDR2 reads SNEGSKA (reference sequence).

This clonotype has a count of ten or more. V and J are TRBV12-3 or TRBV12-4 and TRBJ1-5; TRBD1 agrees at 12 bases. Losses at the gene ends were 6 bases for V and 7 bases for J; bases not matched to a gene: 7. The CDR3 length is 15 residues. The CDR3 reads CASSQGQGARQPQHF. The CDR3 region has the DNA TGTGCCAGCAGCCAGGGACAGGGGGCGCGGCAGCCCCAGCATTTT.

The chain has TRBV4-1 and TRBJ2-7; D possibly corresponds to TRBD2 (5 bases). CDR1 is MGHRA and CDR2 is YSYEKL in the germline V gene. The CDR3 runs to 16 residues. Deletions cut 2 bases from V and 3 bases from J, with 17 bases between. The CDR3 protein is CASSQPSGTFLYEQYF. The CDR3 bases are TGCGCCAGCAGCCAACCATCGGGAACGTTCCTCTACGAGCAGTACTTC.

The chain joins TRBV3-1 to TRBJ2-7; D unresolved. CDR3 length: 11 residues. Germline CDR1 reads LGHDT; CDR2 reads YNNKEL (reference sequence). V was shortened by 5 bases and J by 6 bases, with 8 bases between the two germline ends. CDR3 sequence: CASSKVGEQYF. The CDR3 DNA reads TGTGCCAGCAGCAAGGTTGGCGAGCAGTACTTC.

This chain joins TRBV5-4 and TRBJ2-7; 9 bases match TRBD1. Germline trimming cut 4 bases from V and 3 bases from J; bases unmatched to any gene: 5. This CDR3 has 14 residues. Germline values: CDR1 SGHNT, CDR2 YYREEE (reference sequence). CDR3 sequence (DNA): TGTGCCAGCAGCGAGGGGACAGGGAACTACGAGCAGTACTTC. It translates to CASSEGTGNYEQYF.

The chain is built from TRBV9 and TRBJ2-3; a possible D gene is TRBD2 (6 bases). Deletions cut 3 bases from V and 2 bases from J, with 10 bases between. The CDR3 is made up of 14 amino acids. CDR1 and CDR2 from the germline V gene are SGDLS and YYNGEE. The CDR3 DNA reads as TGTGCCAGCAGCGCAGCGGGTAACACAGATACGCAGTATTTT. It translates to CASSAAGNTDTQYF.

This clonotype was observed a few times. The V call is TRBV20-1, the J call TRBJ2-3; TRBD2 aligns across 12 bases. Losses at the gene ends were 4 bases for V and 3 bases for J; bases not matched to a gene: 14. CDR3 size: 18 residues. Looked up from germline, CDR1 is DFQATT and CDR2 is SNEGSKA (reference sequence). The CDR3 region is CSATPASGGGAATDTQYF. The CDR3 nucleotides read TGCAGTGCTACCCCAGCTAGCGGGGGGGGGGCTGCAACAGATACGCAGTATTTT.